These 22 T cell receptor beta chains share one sample of origin, sequenced in a study of cytomegalovirus exposure and HLA in healthy donors (dated by TCRdb to between 2016 and 2019). Library preparation was by the immunoSEQ multiplex PCR assay. For the multiplex PCR, a mixture combining 60 forward primers for TCR Vbeta segments and 13 reverse primers for TCR Jbeta segments was used. The table comes from immuneACCESS by way of TCRdb, which keeps in-frame sequences with V and J called. Part of the clones is missing from these tables; in studies checked, under half for an unresolved V gene and the rest for unknown reasons. The sample yields around 160,000 clones; approximately 80% were counted once. About 1.5% of the sample goes to the ten largest clones. The sample taken for sequencing was PBMCs. The receptors were sampled from a male donor in good health and CMV-seronegative.

The CDR3: CASTLGLAATDTQYF. The CDR3 DNA is TGCGCCAGCACCCTTGGACTAGCGGCGACAGATACGCAGTATTTT. V usage is TRBV4-1 and J usage is TRBJ2-3, with 10 positions matching TRBD2. This CDR3 region has 15 residues. V was clipped by 7 bases and J by 3 bases; unmatched bases: 7. Germline assignment: CDR1 MGHRA and CDR2 YSYEKL.

The chain has TRBV5-1 and TRBJ2-7; TRBD1 matches 7 bases. V was clipped by 3 bases and J by 9 bases; unmatched bases: 9. CDR1 is SGHRS and CDR2 is YFSETQ in the germline V gene. This CDR3 has 13 residues. The CDR3 protein is CASSSPGTVGQYF. The CDR3 nucleotides read TGCGCCAGCAGCTCTCCCGGGACAGTCGGGCAGTACTTC.

The chain couples TRBV7-2 to TRBJ2-7; D possibly corresponds to TRBD2 (6 bases). The CDR3 contains 16 residues. The V and J ends lost 5 bases and 4 bases respectively, with 21 bases between them. The germline CDR1 and CDR2 sequences are SGHTA and FQGNSA. The DNA of the CDR3 is TGTGCCAGCAGCCCCTTGATCGGGAGAAGAGGGTACGAGCAGTACTTC. Amino acid sequence: CASSPLIGRRGYEQYF.

CDR3 sequence: CASSLGTGGTSPLHF. The CDR3 nucleotides are TGTGCCAGCAGTTTAGGGACAGGGGGGACTTCACCCCTCCACTTT. The V call is TRBV6-5, the J call TRBJ1-6; TRBD1 aligns across 11 bases. Germline assignment: CDR1 MNHEY and CDR2 SVGAGI. The CDR3 contains 15 residues. V shed 4 bases, J shed 9 bases, and the junction held 5 bases outside the gene matches.

This clone has only a few counts. V gene TRBV2 combines with J gene TRBJ1-2; weak D call: TRBD1 (6 bases). The CDR3 runs 15 residues. Germline CDR1 is SNHLY and CDR2 is FYNNEI. With 3 bases removed from V and 5 bases from J, the gap between germline ends came to 16 bases. The CDR3 DNA reads TGTGCCAGCAGTGAGTCCCGGGACATGGTATATGGCTACACCTTC. Protein product: CASSESRDMVYGYTF. Together with reference TRBV2 and TRBJ1-2, the CDR3 gives the full variable domain: EPEVTQTPSHQVTQMGQEVILRCVPISNHLYFYWYRQILGQKVEFLVSFYNNEISEKSEIFDDQFSVERPDGSNFTLKIRSTKLEDSAMYFCASSESRDMVYGYTFGSGTRLTVV.

In its sample, this clone was seen a few times. The gene calls are TRBV9 and TRBJ2-1; TRBD2 matches 7 bases. CDR3 length equals 14 residues. The germline gives CDR1 SGDLS, CDR2 YYNGEE. V shed 2 bases, J shed 5 bases, and the junction held 4 bases outside the gene matches. CDR3 bases: TGTGCCAGCAGCGTGGTAGCGGGCGACAATGAGCAGTTCTTC. This encodes CASSVVAGDNEQFF.

The chain joins TRBV7-9 to TRBJ2-3; D may be TRBD2 (6 bases). CDR3 length: 16 amino acids. Germline lookup yields CDR1 SEHNR and CDR2 FQNEAQ (reference sequence). V dropped 5 bases and J dropped 3 bases, with 18 bases sitting between them. CDR3 sequence: CASSDQRGSGTDTQYF. CDR3 DNA: TGTGCCAGCAGCGACCAACGGGGGTCGGGGACAGATACGCAGTATTTT. The complete variable domain, with remaining parts taken from reference TRBV7-9 and TRBJ2-3, reads DTGVSQNPRHKITKRGQNVTFRCDPISEHNRLYWYRQTLGQGPEFLTYFQNEAQLEKSRLLSDRFSAERPKGSFSTLEIQRTEQGDSAMYLCASSDQRGSGTDTQYFGPGTRLTVL.

V and J are TRBV7-9 and TRBJ1-1; 7 bases fit TRBD1. The germline gives CDR1 SEHNR, CDR2 FQNEAQ (reference sequence). V lost 6 bases to trimming and J lost 1 base; unmatched junction nucleotides: 2. The CDR3 spans 13 residues. CDR3 coding DNA: TGTGCCAGCAGGGGGACAGCGAACACTGAAGCTTTCTTT. Its translation is CASRGTANTEAFF.

This clone was observed a few times. The rearrangement joins TRBV27 to TRBJ2-1, with unresolved D. The CDR3 has 15 amino acids. V shed 5 bases and J shed 6 bases, with 17 bases lying between them. Germline V lookup: CDR1 MNHEY, CDR2 SMNVEV (reference sequence). CDR3: CASSPPPVKLNEQFF. The CDR3 region has the DNA TGTGCCAGCAGTCCCCCGCCGGTGAAACTCAATGAGCAGTTCTTC.

J is TRBJ2-3 and V is TRBV9; D possibly corresponds to TRBD2 (5 bases). CDR1 is SGDLS and CDR2 is YYNGEE in the germline V gene. The CDR3 spans 15 residues. V lost 7 bases and J 4 bases, leaving 19 bases between the germline ends. The CDR3 DNA follows: TGTGCCAGCCAACACTCTGGGAGTCGCGCAGATACGCAGTATTTT. Its translation: CASQHSGSRADTQYF.

The J gene is TRBJ2-7, the V gene TRBV5-6, with D possibly being TRBD1 (6 bases). Trimming removed 4 bases at V and 0 bases at J, with 11 bases between. CDR3 length: 14 residues. Germline lookup yields CDR1 SGHDT and CDR2 YYEEEE. The DNA for the CDR3 is TGTGCCAGCAGCGTGACAGGTAACTCCTACGAGCAGTACTTC. Amino acids: CASSVTGNSYEQYF.

This clone was counted once. The CDR3 region has the DNA TGCGCCAGCAGCTTGGCCCGGGGAGGGGCTGCAGTCTACGAGCAGTACTTC. This sequence encodes CASSLARGGAAVYEQYF. The rearrangement joins TRBV5-1 to TRBJ2-5; 7 bases align to TRBD2. The better agreement between TRBJ2-7 and the DNA end casts doubt on the J call. CDR1 and CDR2 (germline): SGHRS, YFSETQ. The CDR3 has 17 amino acids.

This clone was found once. The V call is TRBV9, the J call TRBJ1-5; 9 nucleotides agree with TRBD1. This CDR3 region has 15 residues. The V segment lost 3 bases and the J segment 3 bases; nucleotides outside the gene matches: 4. Germline CDR1 SGDLS, CDR2 YYNGEE. Here the CDR3 DNA reads TGTGCCAGCAGCGAGGGGACAGGGTACAATCAGCCCCAGCATTTT. It specifies CASSEGTGYNQPQHF.

V is TRBV27 and J is TRBJ2-7; 7 positions agree with TRBD2. V lost 8 bases and J lost 2; bases outside the gene matches: 12. CDR3 length: 15 amino acids. Germline V gene data show CDR1 as MNHEY and CDR2 as SMNVEV (reference sequence). This CDR3 is CASSRDSGPTYEQYF. The CDR3 region has the DNA TGTGCCAGCTCTAGAGATAGCGGGCCTACCTACGAGCAGTACTTC.

This clone showed up just a few times. The rearrangement uses TRBV28 and TRBJ1-1, with no clear D. V was shortened by 2 bases and J by 4 bases, with 14 bases between the two germline ends. This CDR3 is 15 amino acids long. Germline V gene lookup returns CDR1 MDHEN and CDR2 SYDVKM. The DNA of the CDR3 is TGTGCCAGCAGTTTACGGGCGGGGTCGGGCACTGAAGCTTTCTTT. It translates to CASSLRAGSGTEAFF.

Comment on this clone: This CDR3 is also generated by other DNA sequences in the sample. This chain connects TRBV7-2 to TRBJ2-7; 10 bases are a match to TRBD1. The CDR3 is made up of 14 amino acids. J gave up 5 bases and V 3 bases, and 4 bases lay outside the gene matches. Germline-derived CDR1 and CDR2 are SGHTA and FQGNSA. The CDR3 DNA sequence: TGTGCCAGCAGCTTGGGGGACAGGGGCCACGAGCAGTACTTC. Translating gives CASSLGDRGHEQYF.

The chain joins TRBV6-6 to TRBJ1-5, with TRBD1 identical over 8 bases. Trimming removed 6 bases from V and 6 bases from J; junction bases left unmatched: 10. This CDR3 is built from 15 residues. Germline CDR1 and CDR2: MNHNY and SVGAGI (reference sequence). The DNA for the CDR3 is TGTGCCAGCAGCCCAGACAGGGGCGGAGGTCAGCCCCAGCATTTT. It translates to CASSPDRGGGQPQHF.

This chain connects TRBV29-1 to TRBJ1-5, with 7 bases that match TRBD1. The CDR3 is made up of 14 amino acids. Germline CDR1 SQVTM, CDR2 ANQGSEA. V was clipped by 6 bases and J by 4 bases; unmatched bases: 9. The CDR3, as DNA: TGCAGCGTCGAAACAGGGGCCGGTAATCAGCCCCAGCATTTT. It specifies CSVETGAGNQPQHF.

The chain has TRBV5-1 and TRBJ2-1, with 9 bases fitting TRBD2. V lost 0 bases, J lost 3 bases, and 4 bases stayed unmatched. The CDR3 length is 16 residues. In germline, CDR1 is SGHRS, CDR2 YFSETQ. CDR3 DNA sequence: TGCGCCAGCAGCTTGGCGCCAGCGGGAGGCTACAATGAGCAGTTCTTC. It is translated as CASSLAPAGGYNEQFF.

This clone was seen just once. The rearrangement uses TRBV30 and TRBJ2-5; 8 nucleotides match TRBD2. The CDR3 loop spans 16 amino acids. With V trimmed by 0 bases and J by 0 bases, 6 bases remained unmatched. Per germline, CDR1 GTSNPN and CDR2 SVGIG (reference sequence). The DNA for the CDR3 is TGTGCCTGGAGTGTAGGGGTAGCGGGGTACCAAGAGACCCAGTACTTC. Translated, it gives CAWSVGVAGYQETQYF.

V and J are TRBV7-2 and TRBJ2-3, with D uncertain. The CDR3 runs 12 residues. CDR1 SGHTA and CDR2 FQGNSA come from the germline V gene. Trimming left V 5 bases short and J 2 bases short, with 5 bases between. The CDR3 bases are TGTGCCAGCAGCCAGTACACAGATACGCAGTATTTT. Translated, it gives CASSQYTDTQYF.

The chain combines TRBV23-1 with TRBJ2-7, with D perhaps matching TRBD1 (5 bases). TRBV23-1 is given ORF status, its function remaining uncertain. Between the trimmed V and J ends, which lost 3 bases and 7 bases, there was a span of 16 bases. The length of the CDR3 is 14 residues. CDR3 residues: CASSQLQGLGEQYF. The DNA of the CDR3 is TGCGCCAGCAGTCAGCTCCAGGGCCTAGGGGAGCAGTACTTC.